These 30 T cell receptor beta chains were sequenced from one sample in a study of siplizumab effects on memory and regulatory T cells (dated by TCRdb to about 2019). The library came from the immunoSEQ multiplex PCR assay. TCRdb took over this immuneACCESS table, retaining in-frame rearrangements with V and J assigned. Such tables are incomplete; in checked studies, under half of the missing clones stem from an unresolved V gene, and the remainder is unexplained. A total of 55,000 to 80,000 clones appear in this sample, roughly 85% of them only once. Of the sample, about 0.42% is held by the ten largest clones. Sample: memory CD4+ T cells sorted from blood. The label giving this sample's cell subset or site can be read as: unstimulated CD4+ memory T cells. Receptors were obtained from a human donor in good health.

V usage is TRBV7-3 and J usage is TRBJ2-7; 8 nucleotides line up with TRBD2. The germline V gene has CDR1 SGHTA and CDR2 FQGTGA. The CDR3 runs to 15 residues. The J segment lost 6 bases and the V segment lost 4 bases, leaving 11 bases of the junction unmatched. This CDR3 is CASSSWGAGVGEQYF. The CDR3 region has the DNA TGTGCCAGCAGCTCCTGGGGAGCGGGGGTGGGCGAGCAGTACTTC.

The chain employs TRBV28 and TRBJ2-5; the match to TRBD1 covers 7 bases. CDR3 size: 14 residues. Germline trimming cut 5 bases from V and 2 bases from J; bases unmatched to any gene: 5. Germline CDR1 and CDR2: MDHEN and SYDVKM. The CDR3, as DNA: TGTGCCAGCAGTGAGTTGACAGGGCAAGAGACCCAGTACTTC. This codes for CASSELTGQETQYF.

Points on this clone: This CDR3 is also generated by other DNA sequences in the sample. The genes are TRBV2 and TRBJ2-3; D gene unclear. Trimming left V 3 bases short and J 1 base short, with 5 bases between. The CDR3 extends over 13 amino acids. Per germline, CDR1 SNHLY and CDR2 FYNNEI. CDR3 in DNA: TGTGCCAGCAGTGATCAGGGCACAGATACGCAGTATTTT. Translation gives CASSDQGTDTQYF.

CDR3 residues: CASSIPSYEQYF. The CDR3, as DNA: TGTGCCAGCAGTATACCCAGTTACGAGCAGTACTTC. The V call is TRBV28, the J call TRBJ2-7; D unresolved. Germline V gene data show CDR1 as MDHEN and CDR2 as SYDVKM. V was pared by 5 bases and J by 4 bases, with 9 bases between. The CDR3 has 12 residues.

The CDR3 nucleotides read TGTGCCATCAACCCCGGGGGCGGAGGGAGCTCTGGAAACACCATATATTTT. It codes for CAINPGGGGSSGNTIYF. This chain uses TRBV10-3 with TRBJ1-3; tentative D call: TRBD1 (6 bases). Germline V CDR1 and CDR2: ENHRY, SYGVKD. This CDR3 contains 17 residues. Trimming removed 7 bases from V and 0 bases from J, with 19 bases in between.

This sequence joins TRBV10-3 and TRBJ2-3, with D possibly being TRBD1 (5 bases). V lost 0 bases and J 4 bases, leaving 11 bases between the germline ends. Germline CDR1 is ENHRY and CDR2 is SYGVKD. CDR3 length equals 15 residues. The CDR3 region is CAISESGAVADTQYF. CDR3 bases: TGTGCCATCAGTGAGTCAGGGGCTGTAGCAGATACGCAGTATTTT.

The chain couples TRBV10-2 to TRBJ2-7, with D hard to call. The germline gives CDR1 WSHSY, CDR2 SAAADI. The CDR3 is 14 residues long. With 2 bases removed from V and 3 bases from J, the gap between germline ends came to 11 bases. CDR3 in DNA: TGCGCCAGCAGTGAGGATACACGCTTCTACGAGCAGTACTTC. Amino acid sequence: CASSEDTRFYEQYF.

The chain employs TRBV7-2 and TRBJ1-5, with 7 bases matching TRBD1. This CDR3 has 17 residues. The germline CDR1 and CDR2 sequences are SGHTA and FQGNSA. J gave up 4 bases and V 5 bases, and 14 bases lay outside the gene matches. DNA for the CDR3: TGTGCCAGCAGCCCAATGCCCTCCGGGGGACAGAATCAGCCCCAGCATTTT. It yields the protein CASSPMPSGGQNQPQHF.

The V call is TRBV20-1, the J call TRBJ2-5; unclear D gene. The CDR3 sequence is 11 residues long. Germline CDR1 reads DFQATT; CDR2 reads SNEGSKA (reference sequence). The V and J ends lost 7 bases and 1 base respectively, with 7 bases between them. The CDR3 loop reads CSVPFQETQYF. The CDR3 region has the DNA TGCAGTGTCCCATTCCAAGAGACCCAGTACTTC.

The chain uses TRBV27 and TRBJ1-4, with 8 positions matching TRBD1. This CDR3 is built from 14 residues. J was trimmed by 9 bases and V by 7 bases; bases with no gene match: 10. Looked up from germline, CDR1 is MNHEY and CDR2 is SMNVEV (reference sequence). CDR3 in amino acids: CASTRAGGGQKLFF. The CDR3 nucleotides read TGTGCCAGCACGCGGGCAGGGGGCGGTCAAAAACTGTTTTTT. The variable domain in full, completed from reference TRBV27 and TRBJ1-4, reads EAQVTQNPRYLITVTGKKLTVTCSQNMNHEYMSWYRQDPGLGLRQIYYSMNVEVTDKGDVPEGYKVSRKEKRNFPLILESPSPNQTSLYFCASTRAGGGQKLFFGSGTQLSVL.

J is TRBJ2-7 and V is TRBV6-1, with 11 positions matching TRBD2. In germline, CDR1 is MNHNS, CDR2 SASEGT. Unmatched junction bases numbered 7, after V lost 7 bases and J lost 2 bases. The CDR3 spans 15 residues. This CDR3 is CASTPIAGGTYEQYF. The CDR3 DNA is TGTGCCAGCACCCCTATAGCGGGGGGGACCTACGAGCAGTACTTC.

This chain joins TRBV5-1 and TRBJ2-7, with a possible D match to TRBD1 (5 bases). The CDR3 spans 16 residues. V gave up 3 bases and J gave up 0 bases, with 16 bases separating them. Looked up from germline, CDR1 is SGHRS and CDR2 is YFSETQ. CDR3 in DNA: TGCGCCAGCAGCTCGGGTAGACAGAAGCACTCCTACGAGCAGTACTTC. Translated, it gives CASSSGRQKHSYEQYF.

The chain combines TRBV7-3 with TRBJ1-2; D unresolved. Germline CDR1 SGHTA, CDR2 FQGTGA. The germline V and J ends were trimmed by 2 bases and 5 bases, with 9 bases remaining between them. CDR3 length equals 13 residues. CDR3 bases: TGTGCCAGCAGCTTAGGCAGTAGTTATGGCTACACCTTC. It is translated as CASSLGSSYGYTF.

Note on this clone: Additional DNA sequences in this sample encode the identical CDR3. V usage is TRBV25-1 and J usage is TRBJ2-5; D is possibly TRBD1 (6 bases). V was clipped by 8 bases and J by 5 bases, with 12 bases between them. Germline V CDR1 and CDR2: MGHDK, SYGVNS. CDR3 length equals 12 residues. CDR3 in DNA: TGTGCCAGCGGCAGGGGCGGGGAGACCCAGTACTTC. Translated, it gives CASGRGGETQYF.

The rearrangement uses TRBV7-2 and TRBJ2-4; 7 bases line up with TRBD1. Germline trimming cut 5 bases from V and 0 bases from J; bases unmatched to any gene: 7. The CDR3 has 16 amino acids. From germline, CDR1 is SGHTA and CDR2 FQGNSA. The CDR3 DNA reads as TGTGCCAGCAGCCCGGGACAGATCATAGCCAAAAACATTCAGTACTTC. Translating gives CASSPGQIIAKNIQYF.

The gene calls are TRBV12-5 and TRBJ1-1; D is unresolved. Germline values: CDR1 LGHNT, CDR2 FRNRAP. The V gene lost 8 bases and the J gene lost 4 bases, with 17 bases spanning the gap. This CDR3 has 14 residues. The CDR3 sequence: CASQPQNSATEAFF. The CDR3 nucleotides are TGTGCTAGTCAACCCCAGAACAGTGCCACTGAAGCTTTCTTT.

The count of this clone is one. The chain has TRBV2 and TRBJ1-5; 11 bases are shared with TRBD1. Germline-derived CDR1 and CDR2 are SNHLY and FYNNEI. The CDR3 contains 15 residues. V shed 7 bases, J shed 5 bases, and the junction held 7 bases outside the gene matches. The CDR3 sequence: CASMGGTGGYQPQHF. Here the CDR3 DNA reads TGTGCCAGCATGGGAGGGACAGGGGGTTATCAGCCCCAGCATTTT.

This chain connects TRBV5-1 to TRBJ2-3, with 8 bases fitting TRBD2. J gave up 0 bases and V 5 bases, and 8 bases lay outside the gene matches. CDR3 length: 16 residues. Germline V lookup: CDR1 SGHRS, CDR2 YFSETQ. The CDR3 DNA sequence: TGCGCCAGCAGGGGGAGGCCTAGCGGGAGCACAGATACGCAGTATTTT. Amino acids: CASRGRPSGSTDTQYF.

J is TRBJ1-2 and V is TRBV15, with unresolved D. Germline-derived CDR1 and CDR2 are LNHNV and YYDKDF (reference sequence). Trimming left V 0 bases short and J 7 bases short, with 9 bases between. This CDR3 has 13 residues. The CDR3 is CATSRDYKSGYTF. The CDR3, as DNA: TGTGCCACCAGCAGAGATTACAAGAGTGGCTACACCTTC. The entire variable domain, with the rest obtained from reference TRBV15 and TRBJ1-2, is as follows: DAMVIQNPRYQVTQFGKPVTLSCSQTLNHNVMYWYQQKSSQAPKLLFHYYDKDFNNEADTPDNFQSRRPNTSFCFLDIRSPGLGDTAMYLCATSRDYKSGYTFGSGTRLTVV.

The chain recombines TRBV6-5 with TRBJ2-7, with D uncertain. Germline-derived CDR1 and CDR2 are MNHEY and SVGAGI. V dropped 7 bases and J dropped 7 bases, with 11 bases sitting between them. The CDR3 is made up of 11 amino acids. This chain's CDR3 is CASTLLLEQYF. The CDR3 DNA sequence: TGTGCCAGCACCTTATTGTTGGAGCAGTACTTC.

The V gene is TRBV5-1, the J gene TRBJ2-2; the match to TRBD1 covers 7 bases. The V and J ends lost 1 base and 6 bases, in that order; junction bases with no gene match: 3. The V gene's germline CDR1 is SGHRS and CDR2 YFSETQ. This CDR3 comprises 14 residues. This CDR3 is CASSLTGAAGELFF. CDR3 nucleotides: TGCGCCAGCAGCTTGACAGGGGCGGCCGGGGAGCTGTTTTTT.

This chain uses TRBV5-1 with TRBJ1-3; D is perhaps TRBD1 (5 bases). The CDR3 runs 15 residues. CDR1 and CDR2 (germline): SGHRS, YFSETQ. V lost 0 bases, J lost 0 bases, and 7 bases lay in between. The CDR3 DNA reads TGCGCCAGCAGCTTGGGACAGAACTCTGGAAACACCATATATTTT. Residues: CASSLGQNSGNTIYF.

The chain uses TRBV13 and TRBJ1-6; D uncertain. The ends were cut back, 3 bases at V and 11 bases at J, with 11 bases in the middle. The germline gives CDR1 PRHDT, CDR2 FYEKMQ (reference sequence). The CDR3 totals 13 residues. The CDR3 spells CASSLTVDTPLHF. The CDR3 coding sequence is TGTGCCAGCAGCTTGACGGTAGATACACCCCTCCACTTT.

V gene TRBV18 combines with J gene TRBJ2-3, with 7 bases lining up with TRBD2. The V segment lost 3 bases and the J segment 0 bases; nucleotides outside the gene matches: 12. Germline loops: CDR1 KGHSH, CDR2 LQKENI. The length of the CDR3 is 18 residues. CDR3 region: CASSPDGTTVASTDTQYF. The CDR3 DNA sequence: TGTGCCAGCTCACCGGACGGGACTACGGTGGCTAGCACAGATACGCAGTATTTT.

This clone came up once. The chain carries TRBV6-4 and TRBJ2-2; D gene unclear. The germline gives CDR1 MRHNA, CDR2 SNTAGT. The CDR3 is made up of 14 amino acids. The ends were cut back, 6 bases at V and 1 base at J, with 9 bases in the middle. CDR3 protein: CASSFNMNTGELFF. The DNA of the CDR3 is TGTGCCAGCAGCTTCAACATGAACACCGGGGAGCTGTTTTTT.

This clone showed up just once. This rearrangement joins TRBV5-5 to TRBJ2-5; D unresolved. Trimming pared 0 bases from V and 3 bases from J, leaving 6 bases between. Germline CDR1 is SGHKS and CDR2 is YYEKEE (reference sequence). The CDR3 is made up of 13 amino acids. The CDR3: CASSLAWEETQYF. CDR3 sequence (DNA): TGTGCCAGCAGCTTGGCTTGGGAAGAGACCCAGTACTTC.

This sequence joins TRBV27 and TRBJ2-1; D is perhaps TRBD2 (6 bases). The CDR3 has 15 residues. Germline CDR1 MNHEY, CDR2 SMNVEV (reference sequence). V dropped 6 bases and J dropped 4 bases, with 16 bases sitting between them. As DNA, the CDR3 is TGTGCCAGCAGAGACGGGGGTGGAGGATACAATGAGCAGTTCTTC. Protein: CASRDGGGGYNEQFF.

The chain joins TRBV6-1 to TRBJ1-2; D gene uncertain. Germline loops: CDR1 MNHNS, CDR2 SASEGT. V was cut by 5 bases and J by 2 bases, with 6 bases left in between. The CDR3 contains 12 residues. For the CDR3, the DNA is TGTGCCAGCAGTTCAGAGAACTATGGCTACACCTTC. Translated: CASSSENYGYTF.

This sequence joins TRBV7-7 and TRBJ2-2; D assignment may be TRBD1 or TRBD2 (6 bases each). This CDR3 is built from 14 residues. The germline V and J ends were trimmed by 5 bases and 6 bases, with 13 bases remaining between them. Germline assignment: CDR1 SSHAT and CDR2 FNYEAQ (reference sequence). The CDR3 sequence: CASSTLGGPGELFF. Written as DNA, the CDR3 is TGTGCCAGCAGCACACTTGGGGGGCCCGGGGAGCTGTTTTTT.

This clone was observed once. V gene TRBV7-7 combines with J gene TRBJ2-3; no definite D call. Trimming removed 3 bases at V and 7 bases at J, with 11 bases between. The CDR3 contains 13 residues. Germline V gene lookup returns CDR1 SSHAT and CDR2 FNYEAQ (reference sequence). The CDR3 protein is CASSLAEANTQYF. CDR3 bases: TGTGCCAGCAGCTTGGCAGAGGCGAATACGCAGTATTTT.